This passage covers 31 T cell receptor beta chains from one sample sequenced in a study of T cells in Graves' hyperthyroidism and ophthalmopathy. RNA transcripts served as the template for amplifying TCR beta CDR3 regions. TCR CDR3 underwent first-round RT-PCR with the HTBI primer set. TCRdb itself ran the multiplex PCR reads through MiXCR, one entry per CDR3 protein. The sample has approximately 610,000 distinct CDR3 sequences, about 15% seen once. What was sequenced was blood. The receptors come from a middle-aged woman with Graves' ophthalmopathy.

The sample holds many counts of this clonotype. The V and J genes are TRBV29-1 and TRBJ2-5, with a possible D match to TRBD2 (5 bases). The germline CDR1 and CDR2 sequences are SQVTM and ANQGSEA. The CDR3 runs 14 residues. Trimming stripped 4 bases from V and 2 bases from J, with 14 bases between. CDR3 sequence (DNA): TGCAGCGTTGCGGCGGGCGCGGGTCAAGAGACCCAGTACTTC. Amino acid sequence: CSVAAGAGQETQYF.

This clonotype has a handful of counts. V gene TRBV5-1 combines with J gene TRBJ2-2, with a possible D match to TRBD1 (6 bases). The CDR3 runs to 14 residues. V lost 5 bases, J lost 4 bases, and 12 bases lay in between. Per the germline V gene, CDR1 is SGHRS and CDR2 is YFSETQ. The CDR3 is CASRLDSATGELFF. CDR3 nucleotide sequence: TGCGCCAGCAGACTGGACAGCGCCACCGGGGAGCTGTTTTTT.

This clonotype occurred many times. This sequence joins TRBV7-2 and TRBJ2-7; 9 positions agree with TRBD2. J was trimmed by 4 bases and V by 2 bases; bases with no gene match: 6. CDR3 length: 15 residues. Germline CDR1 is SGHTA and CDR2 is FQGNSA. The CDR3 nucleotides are TGTGCCAGCAGCTTATCGCGGGAGGGCCGGTACGAGCAGTACTTC. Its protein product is CASSLSREGRYEQYF.

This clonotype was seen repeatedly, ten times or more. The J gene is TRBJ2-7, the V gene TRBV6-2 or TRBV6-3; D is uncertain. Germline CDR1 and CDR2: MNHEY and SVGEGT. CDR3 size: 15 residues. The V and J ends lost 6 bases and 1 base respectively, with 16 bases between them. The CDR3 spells CASRSYLSESYEQYF. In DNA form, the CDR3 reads TGTGCCAGCAGGTCGTACCTGAGTGAGTCCTACGAGCAGTACTTC.

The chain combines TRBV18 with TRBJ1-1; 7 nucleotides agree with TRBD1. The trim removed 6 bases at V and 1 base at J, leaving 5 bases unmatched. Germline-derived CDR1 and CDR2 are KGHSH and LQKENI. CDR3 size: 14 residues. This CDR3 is CASSQQGTNTEAFF. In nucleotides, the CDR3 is TGTGCCAGCTCCCAACAGGGGACGAACACTGAAGCTTTCTTT.

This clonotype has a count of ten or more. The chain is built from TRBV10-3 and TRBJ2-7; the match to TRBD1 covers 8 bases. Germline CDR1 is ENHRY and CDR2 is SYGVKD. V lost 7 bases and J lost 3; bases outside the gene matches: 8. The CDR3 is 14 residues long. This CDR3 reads CAIMGTGLGYEQYF. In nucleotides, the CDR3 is TGTGCCATCATGGGGACAGGCTTAGGCTACGAGCAGTACTTC.

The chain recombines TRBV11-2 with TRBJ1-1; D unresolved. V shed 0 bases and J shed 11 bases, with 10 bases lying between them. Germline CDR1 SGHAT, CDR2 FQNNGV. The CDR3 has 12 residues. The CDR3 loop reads CASSLDVGWAFF. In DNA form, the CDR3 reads TGTGCCAGCAGCTTAGATGTGGGTTGGGCTTTCTTT.

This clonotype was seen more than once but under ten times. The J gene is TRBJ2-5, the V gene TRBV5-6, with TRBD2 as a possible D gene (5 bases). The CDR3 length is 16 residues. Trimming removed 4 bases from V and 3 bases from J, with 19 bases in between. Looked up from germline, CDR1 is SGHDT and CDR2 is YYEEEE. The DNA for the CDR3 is TGTGCCAGCAGCGGACTGACCGGGTCTTTTGAAGAGACCCAGTACTTC. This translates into CASSGLTGSFEETQYF.

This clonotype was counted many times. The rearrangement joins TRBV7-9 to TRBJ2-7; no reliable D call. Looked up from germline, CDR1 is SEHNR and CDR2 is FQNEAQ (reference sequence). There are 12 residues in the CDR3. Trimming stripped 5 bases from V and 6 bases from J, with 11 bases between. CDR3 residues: CASSPLFREQYF. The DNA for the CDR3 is TGTGCCAGCAGCCCACTTTTCCGCGAGCAGTACTTC.

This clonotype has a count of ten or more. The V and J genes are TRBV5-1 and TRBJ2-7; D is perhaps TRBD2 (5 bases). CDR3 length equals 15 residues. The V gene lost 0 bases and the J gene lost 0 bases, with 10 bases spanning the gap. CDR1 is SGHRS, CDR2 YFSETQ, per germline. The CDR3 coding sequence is TGCGCCAGCAGCTTGGATCTGGGGAGCTCCTACGAGCAGTACTTC. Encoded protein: CASSLDLGSSYEQYF.

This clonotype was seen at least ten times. CDR3 region: CASGPRGGENTEAFF. In DNA form, the CDR3 reads TGTGCTAGTGGACCCCGGGGGGGGGAGAACACTGAAGCTTTCTTT. The chain couples TRBV12-5 to TRBJ1-1; perhaps TRBD1 as D (5 bases). The germline CDR1 and CDR2 sequences are LGHNT and FRNRAP. V dropped 6 bases and J dropped 1 base, with 15 bases sitting between them. This CDR3 contains 15 residues. The complete variable domain, with remaining parts taken from reference TRBV12-5 and TRBJ1-1, reads DARVTQTPRHKVTEMGQEVTMRCQPILGHNTVFWYRQTMMQGLELLAYFRNRAPLDDSGMPKDRFSAEMPDATLATLKIQPSEPRDSAVYFCASGPRGGENTEAFFGQGTRLTVV.

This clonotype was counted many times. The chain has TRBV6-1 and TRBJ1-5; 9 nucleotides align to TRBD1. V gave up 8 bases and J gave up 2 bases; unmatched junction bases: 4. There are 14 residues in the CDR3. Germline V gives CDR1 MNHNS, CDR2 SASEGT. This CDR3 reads CASETGGRNQPQHF. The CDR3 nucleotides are TGTGCCAGCGAGACAGGGGGACGCAATCAGCCCCAGCATTTT.

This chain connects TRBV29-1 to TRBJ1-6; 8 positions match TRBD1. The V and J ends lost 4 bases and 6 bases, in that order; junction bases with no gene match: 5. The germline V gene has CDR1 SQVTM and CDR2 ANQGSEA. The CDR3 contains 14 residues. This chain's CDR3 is CSVGTGIGNSPLHF. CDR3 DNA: TGCAGCGTTGGGACAGGGATCGGTAATTCACCCCTCCACTTT.

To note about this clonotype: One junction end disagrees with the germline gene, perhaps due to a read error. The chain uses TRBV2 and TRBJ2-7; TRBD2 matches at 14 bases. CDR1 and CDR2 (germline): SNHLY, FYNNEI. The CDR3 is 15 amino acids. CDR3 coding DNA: TGTGCCTGCAGGCCGGGACTAGCGGGAGCTTACGAGCAGTACTTC. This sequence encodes CACRPGLAGAYEQYF.

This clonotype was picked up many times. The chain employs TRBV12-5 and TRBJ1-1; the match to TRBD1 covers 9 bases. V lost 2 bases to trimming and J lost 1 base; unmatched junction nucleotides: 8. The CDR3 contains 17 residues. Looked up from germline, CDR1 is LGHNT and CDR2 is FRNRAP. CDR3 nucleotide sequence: TGTGCTAGTGGTTTGAGGACAGGGGTTTCGACGAACACTGAAGCTTTCTTT. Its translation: CASGLRTGVSTNTEAFF.

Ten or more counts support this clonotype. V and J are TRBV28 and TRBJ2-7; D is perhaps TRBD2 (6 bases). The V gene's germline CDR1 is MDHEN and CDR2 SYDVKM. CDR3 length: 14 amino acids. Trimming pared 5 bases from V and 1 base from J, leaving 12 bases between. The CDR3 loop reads CASSPPGASYEQYF. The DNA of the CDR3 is TGTGCCAGCAGTCCGCCGGGAGCATCCTACGAGCAGTACTTC.

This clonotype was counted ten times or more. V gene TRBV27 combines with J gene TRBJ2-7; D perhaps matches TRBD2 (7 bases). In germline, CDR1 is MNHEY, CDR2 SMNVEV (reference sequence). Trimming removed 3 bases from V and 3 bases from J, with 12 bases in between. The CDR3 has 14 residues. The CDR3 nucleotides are TGTGCCAGCAGTTTGCGCGGGGGCTACTACGAGCAGTACTTC. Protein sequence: CASSLRGGYYEQYF.

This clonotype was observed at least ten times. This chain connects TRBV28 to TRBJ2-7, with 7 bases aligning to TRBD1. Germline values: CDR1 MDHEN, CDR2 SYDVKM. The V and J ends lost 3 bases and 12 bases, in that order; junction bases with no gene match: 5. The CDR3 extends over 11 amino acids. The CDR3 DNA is TGTGCCAGCAGTTTTGGACAGGTTTCGTACTTC. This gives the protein CASSFGQVSYF.

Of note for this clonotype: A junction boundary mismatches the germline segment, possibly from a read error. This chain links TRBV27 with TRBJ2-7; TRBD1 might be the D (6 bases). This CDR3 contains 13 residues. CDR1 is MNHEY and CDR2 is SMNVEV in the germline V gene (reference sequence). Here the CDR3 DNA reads TGTTCCAGCAGTCCTTTTGAAGGGGGCGAGCAGTACTTC. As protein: CSSSPFEGGEQYF.

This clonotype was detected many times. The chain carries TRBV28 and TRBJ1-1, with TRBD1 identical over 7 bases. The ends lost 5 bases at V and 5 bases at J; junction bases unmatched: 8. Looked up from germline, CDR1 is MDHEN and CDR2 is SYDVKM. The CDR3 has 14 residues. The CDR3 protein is CASSQATGITEAFF. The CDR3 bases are TGTGCCAGCAGTCAGGCGACAGGGATTACTGAAGCTTTCTTT. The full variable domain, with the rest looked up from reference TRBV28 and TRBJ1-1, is DVKVTQSSRYLVKRTGEKVFLECVQDMDHENMFWYRQDPGLGLRLIYFSYDVKMKEKGDIPEGYSVSREKKERFSLILESASTNQTSMYLCASSQATGITEAFFGQGTRLTVV.

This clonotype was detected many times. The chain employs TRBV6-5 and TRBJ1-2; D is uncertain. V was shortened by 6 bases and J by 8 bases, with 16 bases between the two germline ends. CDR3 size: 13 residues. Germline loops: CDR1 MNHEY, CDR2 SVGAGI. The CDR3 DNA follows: TGTGCCAGCAGCGGGAACGGGGTTGGAGGCTACACCTTC. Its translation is CASSGNGVGGYTF.

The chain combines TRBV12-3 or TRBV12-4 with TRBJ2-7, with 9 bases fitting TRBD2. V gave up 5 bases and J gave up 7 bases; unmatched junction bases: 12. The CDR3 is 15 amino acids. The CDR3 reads CASSPSVATSGEQYF. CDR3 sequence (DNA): TGTGCCAGCAGTCCCTCGGTCGCAACTAGCGGGGAGCAGTACTTC.

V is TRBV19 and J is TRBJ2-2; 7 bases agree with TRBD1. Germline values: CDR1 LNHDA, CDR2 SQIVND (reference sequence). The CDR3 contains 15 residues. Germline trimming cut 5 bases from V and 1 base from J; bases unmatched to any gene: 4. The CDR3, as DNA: TGTGCCAGTAGTCTTACAGGGGAGAACACCGGGGAGCTGTTTTTT. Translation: CASSLTGENTGELFF.

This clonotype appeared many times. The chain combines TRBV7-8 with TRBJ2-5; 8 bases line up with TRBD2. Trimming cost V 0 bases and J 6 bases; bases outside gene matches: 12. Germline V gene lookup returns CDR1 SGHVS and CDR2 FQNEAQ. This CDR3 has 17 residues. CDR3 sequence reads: CASSLARDGRGGKTQYF. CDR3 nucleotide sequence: TGTGCCAGCAGCTTAGCGCGGGACGGGAGGGGGGGGAAGACCCAGTACTTC.

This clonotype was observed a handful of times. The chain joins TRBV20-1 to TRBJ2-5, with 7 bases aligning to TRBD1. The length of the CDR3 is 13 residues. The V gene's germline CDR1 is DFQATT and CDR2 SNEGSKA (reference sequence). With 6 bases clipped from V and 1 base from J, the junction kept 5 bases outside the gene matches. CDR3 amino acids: CSAGDRVQETQYF. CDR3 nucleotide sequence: TGCAGTGCCGGAGACAGGGTCCAAGAGACCCAGTACTTC.

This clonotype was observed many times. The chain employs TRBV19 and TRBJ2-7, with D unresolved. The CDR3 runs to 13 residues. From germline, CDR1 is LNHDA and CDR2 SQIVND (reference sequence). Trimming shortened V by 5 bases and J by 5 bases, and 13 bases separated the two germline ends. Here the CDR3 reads CASSEPGSDEQYF. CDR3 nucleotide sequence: TGTGCCAGTAGTGAACCGGGTTCTGACGAGCAGTACTTC.

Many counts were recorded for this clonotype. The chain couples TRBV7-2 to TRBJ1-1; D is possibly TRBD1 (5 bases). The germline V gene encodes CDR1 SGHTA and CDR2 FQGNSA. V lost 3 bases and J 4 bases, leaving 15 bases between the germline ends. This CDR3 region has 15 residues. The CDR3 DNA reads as TGTGCCAGCAGCTTGTCCCCAGGGTCTGGCACTGAAGCTTTCTTT. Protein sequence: CASSLSPGSGTEAFF.

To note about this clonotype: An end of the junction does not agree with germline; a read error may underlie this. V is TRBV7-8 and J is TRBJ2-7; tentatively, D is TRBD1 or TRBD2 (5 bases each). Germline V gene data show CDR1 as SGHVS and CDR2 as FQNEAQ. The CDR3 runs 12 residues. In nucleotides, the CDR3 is TGTGCCAGCAGCTGGGGGTTGGACATGGTCGACTTC. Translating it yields CASSWGLDMVDF.

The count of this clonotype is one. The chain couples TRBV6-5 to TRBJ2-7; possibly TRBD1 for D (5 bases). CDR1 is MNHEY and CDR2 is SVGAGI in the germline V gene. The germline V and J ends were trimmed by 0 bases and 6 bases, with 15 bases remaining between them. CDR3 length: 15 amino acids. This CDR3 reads CASSYSNRNKGEQYF. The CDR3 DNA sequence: TGTGCCAGCAGTTACTCGAACAGGAATAAGGGCGAGCAGTACTTC.

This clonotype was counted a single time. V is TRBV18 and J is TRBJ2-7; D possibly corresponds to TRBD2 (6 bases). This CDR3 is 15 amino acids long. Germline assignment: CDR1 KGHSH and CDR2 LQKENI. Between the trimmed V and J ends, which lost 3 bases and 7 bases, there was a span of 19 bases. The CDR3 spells CASSPGPALANEQYF. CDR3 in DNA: TGTGCCAGCTCACCGGGTCCGGCACTAGCAAATGAGCAGTACTTC.

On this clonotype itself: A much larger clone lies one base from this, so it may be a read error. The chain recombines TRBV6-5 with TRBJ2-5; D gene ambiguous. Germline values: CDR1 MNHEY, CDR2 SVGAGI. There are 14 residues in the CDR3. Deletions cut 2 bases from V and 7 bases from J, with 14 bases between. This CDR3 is CASSYLPPVGTQYF. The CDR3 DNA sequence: TGTGCCAGCAGTTACCTCCCCCCTGTGGGGACCCAGTACTTC.